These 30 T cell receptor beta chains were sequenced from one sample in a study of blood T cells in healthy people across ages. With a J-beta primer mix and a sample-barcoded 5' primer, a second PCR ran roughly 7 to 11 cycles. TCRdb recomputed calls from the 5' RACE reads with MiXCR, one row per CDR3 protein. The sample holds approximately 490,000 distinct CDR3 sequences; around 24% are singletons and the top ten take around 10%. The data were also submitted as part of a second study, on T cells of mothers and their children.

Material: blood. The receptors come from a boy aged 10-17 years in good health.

This chain's CDR3 is CASNQGGRGGYTF. Written as DNA, the CDR3 is TGTGCCAGCAACCAGGGAGGACGGGGTGGCTACACCTTC. The chain is built from TRBV12-3 or TRBV12-4 and TRBJ1-2; D is possibly TRBD1 (5 bases). V was shortened by 7 bases and J by 7 bases, with 16 bases between the two germline ends. The CDR3 runs 13 residues.

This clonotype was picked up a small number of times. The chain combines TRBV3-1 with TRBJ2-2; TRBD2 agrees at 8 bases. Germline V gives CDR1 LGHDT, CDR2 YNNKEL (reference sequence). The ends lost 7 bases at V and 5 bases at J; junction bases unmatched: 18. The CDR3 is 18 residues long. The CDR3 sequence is CASTSKREGPLGTGELFF. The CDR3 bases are TGTGCCAGCACCTCTAAACGGGAGGGGCCACTTGGTACCGGGGAGCTGTTTTTT.

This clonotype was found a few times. The CDR3 DNA sequence: TGTGCCAGCAGTCCAACCGGGCGGTTTGAAAAACTGTTTTTT. Translated, it gives CASSPTGRFEKLFF. The chain recombines TRBV27 with TRBJ1-4; D ambiguous. Trimming stripped 5 bases from V and 7 bases from J, with 14 bases between. CDR3 size: 14 residues. Germline CDR1 is MNHEY and CDR2 is SMNVEV (reference sequence). Supplemented by reference TRBV27 and TRBJ1-4, the full variable domain reads EAQVTQNPRYLITVTGKKLTVTCSQNMNHEYMSWYRQDPGLGLRQIYYSMNVEVTDKGDVPEGYKVSRKEKRNFPLILESPSPNQTSLYFCASSPTGRFEKLFFGSGTQLSVL.

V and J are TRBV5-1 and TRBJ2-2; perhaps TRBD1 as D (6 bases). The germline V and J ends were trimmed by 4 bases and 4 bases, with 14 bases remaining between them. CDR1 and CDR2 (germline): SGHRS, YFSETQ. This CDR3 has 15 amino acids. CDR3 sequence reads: CASSRRTEVTGELFF. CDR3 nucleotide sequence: TGCGCCAGCAGCAGGAGGACAGAGGTCACCGGGGAGCTGTTTTTT.

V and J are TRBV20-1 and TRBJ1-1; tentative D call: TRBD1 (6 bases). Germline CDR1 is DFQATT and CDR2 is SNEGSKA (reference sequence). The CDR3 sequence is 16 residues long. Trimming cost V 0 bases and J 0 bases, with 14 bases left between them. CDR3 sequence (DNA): TGCAGTGCTAGAGATGGTGGCGGGACACTGAACACTGAAGCTTTCTTT. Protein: CSARDGGGTLNTEAFF.

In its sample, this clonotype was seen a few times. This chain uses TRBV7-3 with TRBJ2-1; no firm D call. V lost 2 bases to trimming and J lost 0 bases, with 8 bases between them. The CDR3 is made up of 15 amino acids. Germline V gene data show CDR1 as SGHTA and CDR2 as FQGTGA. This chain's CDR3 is CASSLLGSSYNEQFF. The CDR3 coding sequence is TGTGCCAGCAGCTTACTAGGAAGCTCCTACAATGAGCAGTTCTTC.

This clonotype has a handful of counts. In DNA, the CDR3 is TGCGCCAGCAGCTTGCTACTAGCGGGAGAGACCCAGTACTTC. Translation gives CASSLLLAGETQYF. V is TRBV5-1 and J is TRBJ2-5, with 9 positions matching TRBD2. Germline CDR1 is SGHRS and CDR2 is YFSETQ. Unmatched junction bases numbered 2, after V lost 1 base and J lost 4 bases. This CDR3 is built from 14 residues.

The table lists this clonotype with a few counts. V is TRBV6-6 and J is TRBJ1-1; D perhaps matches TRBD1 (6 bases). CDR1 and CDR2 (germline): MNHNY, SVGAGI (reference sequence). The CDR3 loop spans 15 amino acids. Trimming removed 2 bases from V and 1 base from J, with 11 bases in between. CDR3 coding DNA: TGTGCCAGCAGTTACGGTCAGGGGAGGAACACTGAAGCTTTCTTT. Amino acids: CASSYGQGRNTEAFF.

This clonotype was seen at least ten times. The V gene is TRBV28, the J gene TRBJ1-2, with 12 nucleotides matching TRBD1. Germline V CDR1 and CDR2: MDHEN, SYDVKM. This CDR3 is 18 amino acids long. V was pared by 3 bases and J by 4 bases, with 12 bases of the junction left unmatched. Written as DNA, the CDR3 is TGTGCCAGCAGTTTGCCCTCCGGGACAGGGGGCGCGGGCTATGGCTACACCTTC. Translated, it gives CASSLPSGTGGAGYGYTF.

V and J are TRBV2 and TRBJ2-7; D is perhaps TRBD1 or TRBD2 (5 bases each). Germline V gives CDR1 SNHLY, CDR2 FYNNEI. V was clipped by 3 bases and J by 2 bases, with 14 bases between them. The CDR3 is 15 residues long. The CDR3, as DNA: TGTGCCAGCAGTGAGGGGACCGCCCTTCCCTACGAGCAGTACTTC. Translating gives CASSEGTALPYEQYF.

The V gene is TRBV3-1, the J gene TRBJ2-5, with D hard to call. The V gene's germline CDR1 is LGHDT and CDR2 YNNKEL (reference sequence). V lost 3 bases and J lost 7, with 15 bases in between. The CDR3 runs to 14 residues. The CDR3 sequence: CASSHHYLGSTQYF. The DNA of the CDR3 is TGTGCCAGCAGCCATCACTATCTAGGATCGACCCAGTACTTC.

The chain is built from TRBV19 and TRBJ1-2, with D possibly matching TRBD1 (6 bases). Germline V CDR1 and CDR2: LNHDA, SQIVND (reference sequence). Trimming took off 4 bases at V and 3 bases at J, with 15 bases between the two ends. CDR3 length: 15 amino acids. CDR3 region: CASSSPGGAYYGYTF. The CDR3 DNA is TGTGCCAGTAGTAGCCCCGGGGGCGCTTACTATGGCTACACCTTC.

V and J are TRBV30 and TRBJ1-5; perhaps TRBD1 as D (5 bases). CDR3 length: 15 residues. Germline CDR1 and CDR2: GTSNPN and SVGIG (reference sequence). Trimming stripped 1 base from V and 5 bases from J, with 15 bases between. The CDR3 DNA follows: TGTGCCTGGAGTGACAGCTTGGGGGTCTATCAGCCCCAGCATTTT. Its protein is CAWSDSLGVYQPQHF.

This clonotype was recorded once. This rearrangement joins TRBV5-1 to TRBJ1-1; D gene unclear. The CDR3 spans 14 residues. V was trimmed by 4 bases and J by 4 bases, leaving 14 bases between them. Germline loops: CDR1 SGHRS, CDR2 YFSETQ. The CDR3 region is CASSPPRHGTEAFF. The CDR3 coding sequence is TGCGCCAGCAGCCCACCCCGACATGGCACTGAAGCTTTCTTT.

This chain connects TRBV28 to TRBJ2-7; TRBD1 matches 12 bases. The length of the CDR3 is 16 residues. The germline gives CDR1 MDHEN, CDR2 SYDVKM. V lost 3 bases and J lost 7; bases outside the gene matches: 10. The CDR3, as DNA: TGTGCCAGCAGTTTGCCGGGACAGGGGGCATCGTGGGAGCAGTACTTC. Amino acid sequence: CASSLPGQGASWEQYF.

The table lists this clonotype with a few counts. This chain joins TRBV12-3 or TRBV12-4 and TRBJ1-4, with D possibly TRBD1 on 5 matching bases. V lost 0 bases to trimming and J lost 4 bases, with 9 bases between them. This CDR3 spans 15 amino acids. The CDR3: CASSLAEQVNEKLFF. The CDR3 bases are TGTGCCAGCAGTTTAGCGGAACAGGTTAATGAAAAACTGTTTTTT.

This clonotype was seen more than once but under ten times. Here the CDR3 DNA reads TGTGCCAGCACCCAAGACGAGCGGACAGGGCCTGGTGGTGGCTACACCTTC. This translates into CASTQDERTGPGGGYTF. This chain links TRBV28 with TRBJ1-2; 8 bases map to TRBD1. The CDR3 loop spans 17 amino acids. Losses at the gene ends were 7 bases for V and 7 bases for J; bases not matched to a gene: 20. Germline V lookup: CDR1 MDHEN, CDR2 SYDVKM.

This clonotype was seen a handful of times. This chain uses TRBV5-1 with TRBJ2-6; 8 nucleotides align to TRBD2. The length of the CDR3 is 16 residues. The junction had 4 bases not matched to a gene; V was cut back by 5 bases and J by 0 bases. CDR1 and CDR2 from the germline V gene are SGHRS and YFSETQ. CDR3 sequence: CASRLADLSGANVLTF. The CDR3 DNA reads TGCGCCAGCAGACTAGCGGACCTCTCTGGGGCCAACGTCCTGACTTTC.

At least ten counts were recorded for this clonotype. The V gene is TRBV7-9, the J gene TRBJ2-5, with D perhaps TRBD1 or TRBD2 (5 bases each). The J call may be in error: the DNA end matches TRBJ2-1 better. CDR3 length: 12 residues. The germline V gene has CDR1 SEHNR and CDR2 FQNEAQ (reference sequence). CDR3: CASSGTGNEQFF. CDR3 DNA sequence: TGTGCCAGCAGCGGGACCGGCAATGAGCAGTTCTTC.

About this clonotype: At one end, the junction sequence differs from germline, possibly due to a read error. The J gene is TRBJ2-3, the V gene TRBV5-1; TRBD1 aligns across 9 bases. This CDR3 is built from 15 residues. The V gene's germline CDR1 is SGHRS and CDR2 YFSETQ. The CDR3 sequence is CASRLQGASTDTQYF. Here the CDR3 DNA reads TGCGCCAGCCGCTTACAGGGGGCAAGCACAGATACGCAGTATTTT.

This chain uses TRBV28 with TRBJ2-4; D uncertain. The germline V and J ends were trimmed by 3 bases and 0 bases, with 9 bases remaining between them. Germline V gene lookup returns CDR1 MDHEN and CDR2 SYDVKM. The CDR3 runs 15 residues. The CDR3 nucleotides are TGTGCCAGCAGTTTCCAGGAGACAGCCAAAAACATTCAGTACTTC. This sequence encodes CASSFQETAKNIQYF. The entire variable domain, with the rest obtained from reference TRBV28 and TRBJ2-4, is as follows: DVKVTQSSRYLVKRTGEKVFLECVQDMDHENMFWYRQDPGLGLRLIYFSYDVKMKEKGDIPEGYSVSREKKERFSLILESASTNQTSMYLCASSFQETAKNIQYFGAGTRLSVL.

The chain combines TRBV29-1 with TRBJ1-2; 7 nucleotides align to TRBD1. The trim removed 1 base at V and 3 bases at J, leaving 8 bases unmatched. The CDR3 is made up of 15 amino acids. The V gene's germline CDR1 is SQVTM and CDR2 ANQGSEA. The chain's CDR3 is CSVEGEGDRYYGYTF. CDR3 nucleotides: TGCAGCGTTGAAGGGGAAGGGGACAGATACTATGGCTACACCTTC.

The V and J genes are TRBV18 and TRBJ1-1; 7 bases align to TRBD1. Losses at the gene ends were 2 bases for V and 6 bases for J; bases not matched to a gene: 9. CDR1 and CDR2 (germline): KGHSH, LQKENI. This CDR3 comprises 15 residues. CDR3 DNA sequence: TGTGCCAGCTCACCATTCCAGGGGGAAGCTTCTGAAGCTTTCTTT. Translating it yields CASSPFQGEASEAFF.

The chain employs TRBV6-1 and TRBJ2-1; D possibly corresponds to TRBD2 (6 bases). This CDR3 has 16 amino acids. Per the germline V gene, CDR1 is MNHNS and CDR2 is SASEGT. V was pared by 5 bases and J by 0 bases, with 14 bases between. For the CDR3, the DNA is TGTGCCAGCAGTCCCCAACGGACTACCTCCTACAATGAGCAGTTCTTC. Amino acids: CASSPQRTTSYNEQFF.

The CDR3 loop is CSARRPGQANTGELFF. The CDR3 nucleotides read TGCAGTGCTAGGCGCCCGGGACAGGCTAACACCGGGGAGCTGTTTTTT. The rearrangement uses TRBV20-1 and TRBJ2-2, with TRBD1 matching over 8 bases. Germline CDR1 and CDR2: DFQATT and SNEGSKA (reference sequence). Unmatched junction bases numbered 8, after V lost 3 bases and J lost 2 bases. The CDR3 totals 16 residues.

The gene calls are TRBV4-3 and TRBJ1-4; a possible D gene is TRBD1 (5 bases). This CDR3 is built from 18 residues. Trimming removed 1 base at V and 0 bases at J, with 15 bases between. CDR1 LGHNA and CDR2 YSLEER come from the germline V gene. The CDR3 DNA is TGCGCCAGCAGCCAAGCCCCGGGGGTCAGGGCAACTAATGAAAAACTGTTTTTT. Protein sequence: CASSQAPGVRATNEKLFF.

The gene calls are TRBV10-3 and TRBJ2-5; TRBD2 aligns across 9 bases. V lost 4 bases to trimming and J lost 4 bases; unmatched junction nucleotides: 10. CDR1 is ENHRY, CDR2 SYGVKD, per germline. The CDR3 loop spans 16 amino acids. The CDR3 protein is CAISGGTSILPETQYF. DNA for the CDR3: TGTGCCATCAGTGGAGGGACTAGCATCCTACCAGAGACCCAGTACTTC.

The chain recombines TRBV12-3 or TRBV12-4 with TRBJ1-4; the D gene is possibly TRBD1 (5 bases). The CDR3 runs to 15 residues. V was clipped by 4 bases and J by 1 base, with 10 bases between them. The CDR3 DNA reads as TGTGCCAGCAGTTCCGGGGGGGAAACTAATGAAAAACTGTTTTTT. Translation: CASSSGGETNEKLFF.

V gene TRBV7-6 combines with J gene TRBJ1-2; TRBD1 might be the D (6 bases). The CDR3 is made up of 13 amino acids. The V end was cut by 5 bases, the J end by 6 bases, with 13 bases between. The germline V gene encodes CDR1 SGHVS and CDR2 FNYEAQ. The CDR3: CASSPRGLDGYTF. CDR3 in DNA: TGTGCCAGCAGCCCAAGGGGGTTGGATGGCTACACCTTC.

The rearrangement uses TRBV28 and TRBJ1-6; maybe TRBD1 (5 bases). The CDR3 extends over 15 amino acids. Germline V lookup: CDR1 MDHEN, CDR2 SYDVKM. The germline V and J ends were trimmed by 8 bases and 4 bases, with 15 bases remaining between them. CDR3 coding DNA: TGTGCCAGCGATACACCGGGACGATATAATTCACCCCTCCACTTT. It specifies CASDTPGRYNSPLHF.